A single sample is the source of the 20 T cell receptor beta chains below, sequenced in a study of blood T cell repertoires in COVID-19 (TCRdb year 2020). The library was obtained by the immunoSEQ multiplex PCR assay. What TCRdb holds here is the immuneACCESS table cut down to in-frame rearrangements. Part of the clones is not present; checked against another copy, under half of the missing clones reflect an unresolved V gene, and the others are unexplained. The sample table records tens of thousands of clones; about 80% of these occur just once. The ten largest account for 15% to 25% of the sample. Sequenced: peripheral blood. These receptors were collected from a man aged 25-45 years with COVID-19, enrolled during active disease.

The chain employs TRBV28 and TRBJ2-7; 7 nucleotides match TRBD2. The CDR3 sequence is 15 residues long. V gave up 10 bases and J gave up 5 bases; unmatched junction bases: 17. Germline V gene lookup returns CDR1 MDHEN and CDR2 SYDVKM. The CDR3 DNA reads as TGTGCCACGGGATGGGAGGGAAGGGGCGAGAACGAGCAGTACTTC. Amino acid sequence: CATGWEGRGENEQYF.

This chain links TRBV28 with TRBJ2-3; 14 nucleotides match TRBD2. The V and J ends lost 5 bases and 4 bases, in that order; junction bases with no gene match: 8. The CDR3 spans 17 residues. Germline V lookup: CDR1 MDHEN, CDR2 SYDVKM. In DNA, the CDR3 is TGTGCCAGCAGTAAAGGGACTAGCGGGAGATGGGCAGATACGCAGTATTTT. This codes for CASSKGTSGRWADTQYF.

The chain joins TRBV30 to TRBJ2-1, with TRBD2 matching over 7 bases. Losses at the gene ends were 1 base for V and 5 bases for J; bases not matched to a gene: 11. In germline, CDR1 is GTSNPN, CDR2 SVGIG (reference sequence). The CDR3 length is 16 residues. CDR3 in amino acids: CAWSGGGSYSNNEQFF. The CDR3 DNA reads TGTGCCTGGAGTGGAGGCGGGAGCTATAGCAACAATGAGCAGTTCTTC.

V gene TRBV2 combines with J gene TRBJ2-5; 9 nucleotides agree with TRBD1. The germline V gene has CDR1 SNHLY and CDR2 FYNNEI. V lost 4 bases to trimming and J lost 4 bases; unmatched junction nucleotides: 4. The CDR3 length is 14 residues. CDR3 sequence (DNA): TGTGCCAGCAGTGGACAGGGGGTGAGAGAGACCCAGTACTTC. Its protein is CASSGQGVRETQYF.

The chain links TRBV5-6 to TRBJ1-6; TRBD1 is a possible D gene (6 bases). Trimming cost V 6 bases and J 4 bases, with 14 bases left between them. The germline V gene encodes CDR1 SGHDT and CDR2 YYEEEE. This CDR3 has 15 residues. The CDR3 reads CASTLGTPYNSPLHF. The CDR3 DNA reads as TGTGCCAGCACCCTCGGGACACCGTATAATTCACCCCTCCACTTT.

This chain joins TRBV7-9 and TRBJ2-7; D is perhaps TRBD1 (5 bases). CDR3 length: 13 residues. Germline CDR1 is SEHNR and CDR2 is FQNEAQ (reference sequence). V shed 4 bases and J shed 4 bases, with 11 bases lying between them. CDR3 bases: TGTGCCAGCAGCTCGTCAGGGATTTACGAGCAGTACTTC. Protein sequence: CASSSSGIYEQYF.

The V gene is TRBV6-6, the J gene TRBJ1-1; D is unresolved. This CDR3 contains 12 residues. Germline V lookup: CDR1 MNHNY, CDR2 SVGAGI (reference sequence). Trimming pared 2 bases from V and 8 bases from J, leaving 9 bases between. This CDR3 is CASSYAGIEAFF. CDR3 nucleotide sequence: TGTGCCAGCAGTTACGCAGGAATAGAAGCTTTCTTT.

The rearrangement uses TRBV28 and TRBJ2-1; 9 nucleotides line up with TRBD2. Trimming took 2 bases from V and 8 from J; bases not matched to a gene: 7. The CDR3 contains 15 residues. The V gene's germline CDR1 is MDHEN and CDR2 SYDVKM. The CDR3 nucleotides read TGTGCCAGCAGTTTAGGCGGGGGGGCGAGGCATGAGCAGTTCTTC. Protein product: CASSLGGGARHEQFF.

V and J are TRBV4-1 and TRBJ2-1, with 7 positions matching TRBD1. There are 17 residues in the CDR3. V was clipped by 2 bases and J by 4 bases; unmatched bases: 11. CDR1 MGHRA and CDR2 YSYEKL come from the germline V gene. CDR3 nucleotide sequence: TGCGCCAGCAGCCAAAGCGCCGGGACAGAGCTATACAATGAGCAGTTCTTC. Its translation is CASSQSAGTELYNEQFF.

V is TRBV4-1 and J is TRBJ1-4; D is unclear. The germline gives CDR1 MGHRA, CDR2 YSYEKL. V lost 6 bases and J 0 bases, leaving 17 bases between the germline ends. CDR3 length: 17 amino acids. CDR3 DNA: TGCGCCAGCAGTCGTGCTTCGGGAGCAGCAACTAATGAAAAACTGTTTTTT. Its protein product is CASSRASGAATNEKLFF.

This chain links TRBV7-6 with TRBJ1-2, with 10 bases lining up with TRBD1. Germline values: CDR1 SGHVS, CDR2 FNYEAQ. J was trimmed by 7 bases and V by 1 base; bases with no gene match: 18. The CDR3 spans 19 residues. The CDR3 DNA sequence: TGTGCCAGCAGCTTAGAGGCGGTTCGGCTGGGACAGGGGCCGGGTGGCTACACCTTC. Amino acid sequence: CASSLEAVRLGQGPGGYTF.

The chain has TRBV30 and TRBJ1-3, with 10 bases aligning to TRBD1. V shed 2 bases, J shed 0 bases, and the junction held 4 bases outside the gene matches. The CDR3 extends over 16 amino acids. In germline, CDR1 is GTSNPN, CDR2 SVGIG (reference sequence). The DNA for the CDR3 is TGTGCCTGGAGTACGGGACAGGGGAGCTCTGGAAACACCATATATTTT. As protein: CAWSTGQGSSGNTIYF.

The J gene is TRBJ1-6, the V gene TRBV6-6; D may be TRBD1 (5 bases). The ends were cut back, 5 bases at V and 4 bases at J, with 21 bases in the middle. The CDR3 loop spans 18 amino acids. The germline gives CDR1 MNHNY, CDR2 SVGAGI (reference sequence). The DNA for the CDR3 is TGTGCCAGCAGTCGTCGACAGTATTACCCTGGGTATAATTCACCCCTCCACTTT. This encodes CASSRRQYYPGYNSPLHF.

V and J are TRBV7-3 and TRBJ2-5, with TRBD2 matching 13 bases. The germline CDR1 and CDR2 sequences are SGHTA and FQGTGA. CDR3 length: 15 amino acids. The ends lost 5 bases at V and 2 bases at J; junction bases unmatched: 2. CDR3: CASSPGLAGQETQYF. The CDR3 DNA reads as TGTGCCAGCAGCCCGGGACTAGCGGGGCAAGAGACCCAGTACTTC.

This clone showed up just a few times. The chain uses TRBV5-6 and TRBJ2-5, with TRBD2 matching 8 bases. The CDR3 has 16 residues. The germline V gene encodes CDR1 SGHDT and CDR2 YYEEEE. Trimming at V came to 0 bases and at J to 4 bases, leaving 8 bases not matched to a gene. CDR3 region: CASSLGTGTSRETQYF. CDR3 DNA: TGTGCCAGCAGCTTGGGCACCGGGACTAGTAGAGAGACCCAGTACTTC. Supplemented by reference TRBV5-6 and TRBJ2-5, the full variable domain reads DAGVTQSPTHLIKTRGQQVTLRCSPKSGHDTVSWYQQALGQGPQFIFQYYEEEERQRGNFPDRFSGHQFPNYSSELNVNALLLGDSALYLCASSLGTGTSRETQYFGPGTRLLVL.

This clone was found a few times. This chain links TRBV9 with TRBJ1-1; the D gene is possibly TRBD1 (5 bases). The germline gives CDR1 SGDLS, CDR2 YYNGEE. Between the trimmed V and J ends, which lost 6 bases and 3 bases, there was a span of 21 bases. The CDR3 spans 16 residues. CDR3 coding DNA: TGTGCCAGCAACCAAGGGGTAGGGTTTGTGGACACTGAAGCTTTCTTT. Translation gives CASNQGVGFVDTEAFF.

This clone was seen a single time. The CDR3: CAWSVTGGYGYTF. In nucleotides, the CDR3 is TGTGCCTGGAGTGTAACAGGGGGGTATGGCTACACCTTC. The J gene is TRBJ1-2, the V gene TRBV30; 8 bases match TRBD1. Germline V gene data show CDR1 as GTSNPN and CDR2 as SVGIG (reference sequence). This CDR3 comprises 13 residues. Germline trimming cut 0 bases from V and 5 bases from J; bases unmatched to any gene: 2.

This clone appeared a few times. This chain links TRBV6-5 with TRBJ2-1; 10 bases match TRBD2. The germline V gene encodes CDR1 MNHEY and CDR2 SVGAGI. The CDR3 is 14 residues long. V shed 4 bases, J shed 6 bases, and the junction held 3 bases outside the gene matches. The CDR3 DNA sequence: TGTGCCAGCAGTTTTGGGACTAGCGTCAATGAGCAGTTCTTC. It is translated as CASSFGTSVNEQFF.

The gene calls are TRBV6-5 and TRBJ1-5; the D is unclear. The CDR3 contains 12 residues. Trimming left V 5 bases short and J 3 bases short, with 5 bases between. Germline CDR1 MNHEY, CDR2 SVGAGI. This CDR3 is CASSINNQPQHF. CDR3 in DNA: TGTGCCAGCAGTATTAACAATCAGCCCCAGCATTTT.

This clone was seen only a few times. The chain uses TRBV5-6 and TRBJ1-1; perhaps TRBD1 as D (5 bases). Germline loops: CDR1 SGHDT, CDR2 YYEEEE. V lost 4 bases and J 7 bases, leaving 17 bases between the germline ends. The CDR3 is made up of 14 amino acids. The CDR3 sequence is CASSAPGLSGEAFF. CDR3 coding DNA: TGTGCCAGCAGCGCACCGGGACTTAGCGGTGAAGCTTTCTTT.